This T cell receptor beta chain was documented in a study of blood T cell repertoires in COVID-19 (dated by TCRdb to the early 2020s). General notes on the study: The collaborator samples originated in the United States, Italy and Spain and spanned the acute and convalescent phases of COVID-19. The repertoires were made available in a free public database intended to serve as a resource for research on the immune response to SARS-CoV-2. The samples were drawn from the first 160 participants of the ongoing ImmuneRACE study and from about 1,200 subjects provided by 6 global collaborators. The sample metadata nearly always contained a de-identified subject ID, COVID-19 status, age in years and sex. Where available, HLA class I and class II types were obtained from metadata supplied by the sample provider rather than from assay-based typing. Subjects who had been exposed to COVID-19, were actively infected with it, or had recovered from it provided the deeply sampled blood TCRbeta repertoires that made up the dataset. The prospective study material was composed of cDNA or gDNA derived from T cells, B-cell-depleted T cells, or PBMCs.

Results and caveats for the whole study, not just this receptor: The quantity of clinical and demographic metadata differed by source and by participant and was supplied without curation.

CDR1 and CDR2, looked up from the germline V gene, are SGDLS and YYNGEE. The CDR3 contains 16 residues, cysteine and phenylalanine counted. Here the CDR3 DNA is all that survives: 48 bases in frame from base 1. V is pruned by 3 bases and J by 2 bases, leaving 4 bases of the junction without a gene match. For this clone: The antigen it recognizes is unknown. Per-nucleotide qualities are absent, and no much larger clonotype sits a single base away.

Each collaborating institution followed its own protocols to collect whole blood in K2EDTA tubes. Collaborator samples were shipped for TCRbeta analysis as frozen whole blood, isolated PBMCs, or DNA extracted from either sample type. TCRbeta CDR3 regions were amplified from genomic DNA by means of the immunoSEQ Assay, a bias-controlled multiplex PCR. On the study's bioinformatics: Nucleated cell counts per sample were estimated from amplification of reference gene primers within the assay. To quantify the absolute abundance of each unique TCRbeta CDR3 rearrangement, sequence reads were collapsed and filtered. For each sample, productive Simpson clonality was calculated as the square root of Simpson's diversity index across productive rearrangements. TCRdb took this table from immuneACCESS and kept in-frame rearrangements with V and J called. Such tables lack part of the clones; where checked against another copy, unresolved V genes explain under half of the gap, and the rest is unexplained. Clonal size and the V and J genes are those of that table, whereas D and trimming came from the DNA. Counted in this sample were about 140,000 clones; about 91% of them appeared once. More than 1.5% of the sample is in the top ten clones.

This sequence was found in a woman aged 55-70 years with acute or convalescent COVID-19. Recombination linked TRBV9 to TRBJ2-5; 13 bases in between match TRBD2. The specimen was peripheral blood. The DNA is as follows: TGTGCCAGCAGCGGGGGGACTAGCGGGGTACAAGAGACCCAGTACTTC. It translates as CASSGGTSGVQETQYF.